This T cell receptor beta chain is drawn from a study of blood T cell repertoires in COVID-19. V was shortened by 5 bases and J by 5 bases, with 16 bases between the two germline ends. Germline values: CDR1 SGHAT, CDR2 FQNNGV. The CDR3 has 15 amino acids. Profiled with immunoSEQ multiplex PCR; TCRdb holds only in-frame clones, not every one. The top ten hold approximately 1.3% of the sample, which has roughly 220,000 clones, roughly 80% seen once. The sequenced material came from PBMCs or T cells enriched from blood (not recorded which). The TCR comes from a middle-aged woman with acute COVID-19. The rearrangement joins TRBV11-2 to TRBJ1-5; a possible D gene is TRBD1 (6 bases). This CDR3 is CASSPNDRLHQPQHF. For the CDR3, the DNA is TGTGCCAGCAGCCCGAACGACAGGTTACATCAGCCCCAGCATTTT. Full variable domain (missing parts from reference TRBV11-2 and TRBJ1-5): EAGVAQSPRYKIIEKRQSVAFWCNPISGHATLYWYQQILGQGPKLLIQFQNNGVVDDSQLPKDRFSAERLKGVDSTLKIQPAKLEDSAVYLCASSPNDRLHQPQHFGDGTRLSIL.